The source of this TCR beta chain is a study of T cell changes during pregnancy in multiple sclerosis. Germline-derived CDR1 and CDR2 are MNHNS and SASEGT. V shed 8 bases and J 2 bases; nucleotides not matched to a gene: 9. The CDR3 has 14 amino acids. This table comes from immunoSEQ multiplex PCR, and its TCRdb copy is limited to in-frame clones, with some not included. The sample lists 40,000 to 45,000 clones, around 94% occurring once. The chain recombines TRBV6-1 with TRBJ2-7, with 7 bases lining up with TRBD2. The specimen was peripheral blood, collected in the third trimester of pregnancy. The receptor was derived from a female donor with multiple sclerosis, enrolled in a pregnancy study. The CDR3 nucleotides read TGTGCCAGCGCCGTAGCGGGTAAGGCCTACGAGCAGTACTTC. It codes for CASAVAGKAYEQYF.